This record concerns one T cell receptor (beta chain) sequence. The target antigen is unknown. The data were obtained in a study of T cells after posttransplantation cyclophosphamide. Study outcomes and limitations: After PTCy, TRB diversity resembled that of CNI/methotrexate controls.

TCRdb keeps only in-frame clones here, not all; method: immunoSEQ multiplex PCR. The table shows roughly 23,000 clones, with about 97% occurring only once. The naive gate required viable CD3+CD4+ or CD3+CD8+ cells with CCR7+CD45RA+CD45RO-CD95-CD27+CD28+ phenotype. Deletions cut 0 bases from V and 0 bases from J, with 6 bases between. This CDR3 region has 15 residues. Per germline, CDR1 SGHAT and CDR2 FQDESV (reference sequence). Input material: naive CD4+ T cells sorted from PBMCs. The J gene is TRBJ1-3, the V gene TRBV11-1; D is undetermined. This sequence originates from a middle-aged man in good health, CMV-negative, and a related stem cell transplant donor. CDR3 amino acids: CASSLATHSGNTIYF. The CDR3, as DNA: TGTGCCAGCAGCTTAGCGACACACTCTGGAAACACCATATATTTT.